Below are 32 T cell receptor beta chains sequenced from a single sample in a study of cytomegalovirus exposure and HLA in healthy donors. This PCR relied on a set of 60 Vbeta primers and 13 Jbeta primers. This table comes from immunoSEQ multiplex PCR, and its TCRdb copy is limited to in-frame clones, with some not included. This sample has roughly 110,000 clones, with 82% found just once. Material: PBMCs. All receptors derive from a man younger than 40 in good health and CMV-seropositive.

This clone was detected only a few times. The chain couples TRBV30 to TRBJ1-5; D possibly corresponds to TRBD1 (5 bases). The CDR3 runs 13 residues. Germline V CDR1 and CDR2: GTSNPN, SVGIG (reference sequence). Trimming removed 3 bases at V and 3 bases at J, with 9 bases between. The CDR3 reads CAWSQGVNQPQHF. CDR3 coding DNA: TGTGCCTGGAGCCAAGGGGTCAATCAGCCCCAGCATTTT.

With regard to this clone: Other DNA sequences in the sample encode the same CDR3. The chain joins TRBV27 to TRBJ2-2; TRBD2 agrees at 10 bases. Germline V gene data show CDR1 as MNHEY and CDR2 as SMNVEV (reference sequence). After removal of 7 bases from V and 6 bases from J, the junction contained 5 bases not matched to a gene. CDR3 size: 14 residues. CDR3 DNA: TGTGCCAGCAAATTAGCGGGAGGAGCCGGGGAGCTGTTTTTT. It codes for CASKLAGGAGELFF.

The rearrangement uses TRBV6-1 and TRBJ1-2; D uncertain. V lost 6 bases and J 7 bases, leaving 18 bases between the germline ends. This CDR3 contains 14 residues. Per the germline V gene, CDR1 is MNHNS and CDR2 is SASEGT. In DNA form, the CDR3 reads TGTGCCAGCAGGCGGCGGGGTAGGGTCGGTGGCTACACCTTC. This codes for CASRRRGRVGGYTF.

The chain employs TRBV11-2 and TRBJ2-5, with TRBD2 identical over 10 bases. Trimming cost V 2 bases and J 5 bases; bases outside gene matches: 2. Per the germline V gene, CDR1 is SGHAT and CDR2 is FQNNGV. This CDR3 spans 14 amino acids. This chain's CDR3 is CASSLQRGGETQYF. The CDR3, as DNA: TGTGCCAGCAGCTTACAGCGGGGGGGGGAGACCCAGTACTTC.

This chain joins TRBV29-1 and TRBJ1-1, with TRBD1 identical over 9 bases. This CDR3 is built from 17 residues. V lost 7 bases to trimming and J lost 7 bases; unmatched junction nucleotides: 22. The germline gives CDR1 SQVTM, CDR2 ANQGSEA. The CDR3 region is CSATYYRQGGGESEAFF. DNA of the CDR3: TGCAGCGCCACCTATTATAGACAGGGGGGCGGGGAGAGTGAAGCTTTCTTT.

The rearrangement joins TRBV2 to TRBJ1-2, with D perhaps TRBD1 (5 bases). The CDR3 has 14 amino acids. The germline gives CDR1 SNHLY, CDR2 FYNNEI. Trimming removed 6 bases from V and 5 bases from J, with 16 bases in between. The CDR3 loop is CASSTGHSPYGYTF. For the CDR3, the DNA is TGTGCCAGCAGCACTGGACACAGCCCGTATGGCTACACCTTC.

The chain recombines TRBV13 with TRBJ1-3; weak D call: TRBD1 (6 bases). Looked up from germline, CDR1 is PRHDT and CDR2 is FYEKMQ (reference sequence). The V gene lost 1 base and the J gene lost 0 bases, with 10 bases spanning the gap. The CDR3 totals 16 residues. The chain's CDR3 is CASSLDRVFSGNTIYF. The DNA for the CDR3 is TGTGCCAGCAGCTTAGACAGGGTGTTCTCTGGAAACACCATATATTTT. The full variable domain, in which reference TRBV13 and TRBJ1-3 provide the parts outside the CDR3, is AAGVIQSPRHLIKEKRETATLKCYPIPRHDTVYWYQQGPGQDPQFLISFYEKMQSDKGSIPDRFSAQQFSDYHSELNMSSLELGDSALYFCASSLDRVFSGNTIYFGEGSWLTVV.

In its sample, this clone was seen a few times. The genes are TRBV11-1 and TRBJ1-2; TRBD1 agrees at 7 bases. Germline V gene data show CDR1 as SGHAT and CDR2 as FQDESV (reference sequence). Trimming at V came to 5 bases and at J to 4 bases, leaving 7 bases not matched to a gene. This CDR3 contains 14 residues. In DNA form, the CDR3 reads TGTGCCAGCAGCCTCGACAGGGCCGGCTATGGCTACACCTTC. Its protein is CASSLDRAGYGYTF.

This chain joins TRBV27 and TRBJ2-3; 7 bases match TRBD2. Germline V gene sequence: CDR1 MNHEY, CDR2 SMNVEV (reference sequence). V shed 8 bases and J 4 bases; nucleotides not matched to a gene: 9. The CDR3 has 14 amino acids. The CDR3: CASGGRGNADTQYF. CDR3 coding DNA: TGTGCCAGCGGCGGGCGGGGGAATGCAGATACGCAGTATTTT.

CDR3 coding DNA: TGTGCCAGCAGTTTTCCAGGCAATGAGCAGTTCTTC. Translating gives CASSFPGNEQFF. The genes are TRBV27 and TRBJ2-1; D call uncertain. There are 12 residues in the CDR3. The V and J ends lost 3 bases and 6 bases respectively, with 6 bases between them. Germline CDR1 MNHEY, CDR2 SMNVEV (reference sequence).

This clone appeared once. V gene TRBV9 combines with J gene TRBJ1-5; D remains unclear. Deletions cut 4 bases from V and 3 bases from J, with 8 bases between. The germline V gene encodes CDR1 SGDLS and CDR2 YYNGEE. CDR3 size: 13 residues. The CDR3 protein is CASSLGDNQPQHF. The CDR3 coding sequence is TGTGCCAGCAGCCTCGGTGACAATCAGCCCCAGCATTTT.

About this clone: An end of the junction differs from the germline gene, which may be a read error. The chain links TRBV7-9 to TRBJ2-5; D is undetermined. CDR3 length: 12 residues. Germline CDR1 SEHNR, CDR2 FQNEAQ (reference sequence). CDR3 sequence reads: CSSSLDPWTQYF. The CDR3 DNA reads as TGTTCCAGCAGCTTAGATCCTTGGACCCAGTACTTC.

This clone was detected only once. The chain has TRBV29-1 and TRBJ1-1; no firm D call. Trimming left V 0 bases short and J 1 base short, with 9 bases between. CDR3 length: 14 amino acids. CDR1 and CDR2 (germline): SQVTM, ANQGSEA. In nucleotides, the CDR3 is TGCAGCGTTGAAGACCTTAATAGGAACACTGAAGCTTTCTTT. It is translated as CSVEDLNRNTEAFF.

This clone appeared a single time. The chain recombines TRBV6-1 with TRBJ1-4, with 7 bases identical to TRBD1. Trimming at V came to 8 bases and at J to 3 bases, leaving 6 bases not matched to a gene. The CDR3 is made up of 14 amino acids. Germline loops: CDR1 MNHNS, CDR2 SASEGT. The chain's CDR3 is CASSRQGANEKLFF. The CDR3 region has the DNA TGTGCCAGCTCAAGACAGGGAGCTAATGAAAAACTGTTTTTT.

This CDR3 reads CASSPGRGMGGYTF. For the CDR3, the DNA is TGTGCCAGTAGCCCAGGCCGGGGGATGGGAGGCTACACCTTC. The chain recombines TRBV19 with TRBJ1-2; weak D call: TRBD1 (5 bases). Germline V gene sequence: CDR1 LNHDA, CDR2 SQIVND (reference sequence). This CDR3 contains 14 residues. Trimming cost V 6 bases and J 8 bases, with 19 bases left between them.

This chain links TRBV4-1 with TRBJ1-4; 8 nucleotides agree with TRBD1. The CDR3 runs to 14 residues. CDR1 and CDR2 (germline): MGHRA, YSYEKL. The junction had 6 bases not matched to a gene; V was cut back by 2 bases and J by 10 bases. CDR3 in amino acids: CASSQQGAEGKLFF. Here the CDR3 DNA reads TGCGCCAGCAGCCAACAGGGGGCCGAGGGAAAACTGTTTTTT.

This rearrangement joins TRBV27 to TRBJ2-7; 8 nucleotides align to TRBD1. This CDR3 spans 13 amino acids. Germline loops: CDR1 MNHEY, CDR2 SMNVEV (reference sequence). With V trimmed by 11 bases and J by 4 bases, 10 bases remained unmatched. The CDR3 nucleotides read TGTGCCGGAGGGGCAGGGGGCGAATACGAGCAGTACGTC. Its translation is CAGGAGGEYEQYV.

This rearrangement joins TRBV6-5 to TRBJ2-3; possibly TRBD2 for D (7 bases). The germline CDR1 and CDR2 sequences are MNHEY and SVGAGI. This CDR3 spans 14 amino acids. Trimming stripped 7 bases from V and 3 bases from J, with 14 bases between. CDR3 loop: CASTEGGGTDTQYF. In DNA form, the CDR3 reads TGTGCCAGCACCGAGGGGGGGGGAACAGATACGCAGTATTTT.

This clone was recorded a few times. The rearrangement uses TRBV5-4 and TRBJ2-2; D may be TRBD1 (5 bases). V dropped 4 bases and J dropped 4 bases, with 14 bases sitting between them. The CDR3 is 15 amino acids. Looked up from germline, CDR1 is SGHNT and CDR2 is YYREEE (reference sequence). The CDR3 loop is CASSIRASGTGELFF. The CDR3 region has the DNA TGTGCCAGCAGCATCAGGGCCTCAGGCACCGGGGAGCTGTTTTTT. Looking up the rest from reference TRBV5-4 and TRBJ2-2 gives the full variable domain: ETGVTQSPTHLIKTRGQQVTLRCSSQSGHNTVSWYQQALGQGPQFIFQYYREEENGRGNFPPRFSGLQFPNYSSELNVNALELDDSALYLCASSIRASGTGELFFGEGSRLTVL.

This clone turned up a few times. CDR3 loop: CASSAGGSGLAGGYEQYF. As DNA, the CDR3 is TGTGCCAGCAGCGCGGGAGGGTCTGGACTAGCGGGGGGCTACGAGCAGTACTTC. The chain employs TRBV27 and TRBJ2-5; TRBD2 matches at 14 bases. The closer fit of TRBJ2-7 to the DNA end suggests the J call may be wrong. In germline, CDR1 is MNHEY, CDR2 SMNVEV (reference sequence). CDR3 length equals 18 residues.

This clone came up a few times. The CDR3 DNA reads TGTGCCAGCAGTTTAGGACAGGGCTCTGGAAACACCATATATTTT. This gives the protein CASSLGQGSGNTIYF. The chain employs TRBV28 and TRBJ1-3, with 8 bases lining up with TRBD1. CDR1 is MDHEN, CDR2 SYDVKM, per germline. The J segment lost 0 bases and the V segment lost 2 bases, leaving 0 bases of the junction unmatched. This CDR3 contains 15 residues.

This sequence joins TRBV18 and TRBJ2-7, with a tentative D call TRBD2 (7 bases). Trimming pared 2 bases from V and 0 bases from J, leaving 20 bases between. CDR3 length: 18 amino acids. Germline V gene lookup returns CDR1 KGHSH and CDR2 LQKENI. This chain's CDR3 is CASSPGGRGQGLSYEQYV. The CDR3 DNA follows: TGTGCCAGCTCACCAGGAGGGAGGGGACAAGGCCTCTCCTACGAGCAGTACGTC.

This chain connects TRBV28 to TRBJ2-5, with D possibly being TRBD1 (6 bases). This CDR3 has 13 amino acids. Germline-derived CDR1 and CDR2 are MDHEN and SYDVKM. Trimming removed 6 bases at V and 3 bases at J, with 11 bases between. The CDR3 nucleotides are TGTGCCAGCAGCCCTACAGGGAAAGAGACCCAGTACTTC. Translating it yields CASSPTGKETQYF.

The rearrangement joins TRBV30 to TRBJ1-5, with 9 bases that match TRBD1. The CDR3 has 15 amino acids. The germline V gene has CDR1 GTSNPN and CDR2 SVGIG (reference sequence). The V segment lost 4 bases and the J segment 5 bases; nucleotides outside the gene matches: 9. Written as DNA, the CDR3 is TGTGCCTGGACGCAGGGACAGGGAGTTGATCAGCCCCAGCATTTT. Encoded protein: CAWTQGQGVDQPQHF.

With respect to this clone: Germline is not matched at one junction end, which may reflect a read error. V is TRBV7-9 and J is TRBJ2-5; 10 bases are shared with TRBD2. CDR3 length: 15 amino acids. From germline, CDR1 is SEHNR and CDR2 FQNEAQ (reference sequence). In nucleotides, the CDR3 is TGTTCCAGCAGCTGGCGAACTAGCGGGGTCGAGACCCAGTACTTC. Its translation is CSSSWRTSGVETQYF.

The rearrangement uses TRBV5-1 and TRBJ2-7; 9 bases match TRBD2. The CDR3 is 15 residues long. The V gene's germline CDR1 is SGHRS and CDR2 YFSETQ. V shed 5 bases, J shed 0 bases, and the junction held 6 bases outside the gene matches. CDR3 bases: TGCGCCAGCAGACGGACTAGCGAAAGCTCCTACGAGCAGTACGTC. It specifies CASRRTSESSYEQYV.

CDR3 in DNA: TGTGCCAGCAGCGCCGCCGGGGTCGGTGAGCAGTTCTTC. Translation: CASSAAGVGEQFF. The chain joins TRBV28 to TRBJ2-1; the D gene is possibly TRBD2 (5 bases). The germline V and J ends were trimmed by 6 bases and 9 bases, with 15 bases remaining between them. The CDR3 consists of 13 residues. The germline CDR1 and CDR2 sequences are MDHEN and SYDVKM.

The CDR3 DNA is TGCGCCAGCAGCCTTCCTGCGGGACTAGCGGGAGTCTATCGCGGGGGCCAAGAGACCCAGTACTTC. Encoded protein: CASSLPAGLAGVYRGGQETQYF. The gene calls are TRBV5-1 and TRBJ2-5; 14 bases are a match to TRBD2. Germline CDR1 is SGHRS and CDR2 is YFSETQ. The V gene end was trimmed by 4 bases and the J gene end by 1 base; junction bases not matched to a gene: 21. This CDR3 region has 22 residues.

V gene TRBV15 combines with J gene TRBJ2-7; a possible D gene is TRBD2 (6 bases). Trimming stripped 5 bases from V and 5 bases from J, with 19 bases between. The germline V gene has CDR1 LNHNV and CDR2 YYDKDF (reference sequence). The CDR3 contains 15 residues. This CDR3 reads CATSLGSGGGDEQYF. CDR3 nucleotides: TGTGCCACCAGCCTCGGCTCCGGGGGTGGGGACGAGCAGTACTTC.

The chain employs TRBV2 and TRBJ1-1; TRBD1 agrees at 9 bases. Germline CDR1 SNHLY, CDR2 FYNNEI. CDR3 size: 14 residues. V lost 6 bases to trimming and J lost 1 base; unmatched junction nucleotides: 3. CDR3 loop: CASSQTGGNTEAFF. The CDR3 coding sequence is TGTGCCAGCAGCCAGACAGGGGGGAACACTGAAGCTTTCTTT.

The chain has TRBV7-3 and TRBJ2-2; 8 bases map to TRBD1. Germline V gene data show CDR1 as SGHTA and CDR2 as FQGTGA. The CDR3 sequence is 15 residues long. After removal of 4 bases from V and 7 bases from J, the junction contained 8 bases not matched to a gene. The DNA of the CDR3 is TGTGCCAGCAGCTCCGCAGGGGGCGGTTACGGGGAGCTGTTTTTT. As protein: CASSSAGGGYGELFF.

In its sample, this clone was seen once. The chain has TRBV7-9 and TRBJ2-1; D ambiguous. The V and J ends lost 3 bases and 6 bases respectively, with 12 bases between them. The V gene's germline CDR1 is SEHNR and CDR2 FQNEAQ (reference sequence). The CDR3 is 14 amino acids. The CDR3: CASSLAPETNEQFF. The CDR3 coding sequence is TGTGCCAGCAGCTTGGCCCCGGAGACCAATGAGCAGTTCTTC.